This T cell receptor (beta chain) was sequenced during a study of long-term antiretroviral therapy in people with HIV. Germline lookup yields CDR1 KGHSH and CDR2 LQKENI. V dropped 5 bases and J dropped 3; count of bases not matched to a gene: 2. The CDR3 length is 14 residues. An immunoSEQ assay, version v3.0, was performed at survey level. 40,000-50,000 T-cell genomes per sample were the sequencing target. The data were produced by immunoSEQ multiplex PCR, yet TCRdb's version contains in-frame clones alone and is incomplete. The profile shows about 42,000 clones, about 89% of them singletons. This clone turned up a few times.

This receptor was obtained from a woman in her fifties or sixties with HIV. V and J are TRBV18 and TRBJ1-2, with 11 bases matching TRBD1. Sequenced material: unsorted PBMCs, taken 0.1 years before starting antiretroviral therapy. CDR3: CASSEGQGDYGYTF. CDR3 sequence (DNA): TGTGCCAGCTCAGAGGGACAGGGGGACTATGGCTACACCTTC. The complete variable domain, with remaining parts taken from reference TRBV18 and TRBJ1-2, reads NAGVMQNPRHLVRRRGQEARLRCSPMKGHSHVYWYRQLPEEGLKFMVYLQKENIIDESGMPKERFSAEFPKEGPSILRIQQVVRGDSAAYFCASSEGQGDYGYTFGSGTRLTVV.